These 28 T cell receptor beta chains were all obtained from the same sample, sequenced in a study of shared clonotypes between healthy human individuals. Clones were sequenced by immunoSEQ multiplex PCR, and TCRdb holds only the in-frame ones, with some missing. This sample yields hundreds of thousands of clones, of which roughly 95% are seen a single time; less than 0.13% belongs to the top ten. CD45RO-negative, CCR7-positively selected cells formed the naive CD8 fraction, excluding terminally differentiated effector memory CD45RA+ cells. The sequenced sample was naive CD8+ T cells sorted from blood. The receptors here all came from a woman aged 30 to 39 in good health.

The chain links TRBV7-9 to TRBJ2-1; tentative D call: TRBD2 (6 bases). The CDR3 consists of 17 residues. Trimming stripped 5 bases from V and 0 bases from J, with 17 bases between. Germline V lookup: CDR1 SEHNR, CDR2 FQNEAQ (reference sequence). DNA of the CDR3: TGTGCCAGCAGCCCGGTTATGGTCGGGGGCTCCTACAATGAGCAGTTCTTC. It is translated as CASSPVMVGGSYNEQFF. The whole variable domain, filled in from reference TRBV7-9 and TRBJ2-1, reads DTGVSQNPRHKITKRGQNVTFRCDPISEHNRLYWYRQTLGQGPEFLTYFQNEAQLEKSRLLSDRFSAERPKGSFSTLEIQRTEQGDSAMYLCASSPVMVGGSYNEQFFGPGTRLTVL.

The count of this clone is one. The rearrangement uses TRBV19 and TRBJ1-2; the D gene is possibly TRBD1 (5 bases). Germline CDR1 and CDR2: LNHDA and SQIVND (reference sequence). The CDR3 contains 12 residues. Trimming took off 3 bases at V and 13 bases at J, with 15 bases between the two ends. DNA of the CDR3: TGTGCCAGTAGTATCAACGGTGACAGAGGCACCTTC. This encodes CASSINGDRGTF.

The J gene is TRBJ2-7, the V gene TRBV21-1; the table's D call, TRBD2, was not checked against the DNA. TRBV21-1 is noted as a pseudogene. This CDR3 region has 20 residues. The CDR3 DNA sequence: TGTGCCAGCAGCCAGGGCCGAAGAACCCAGGGAGGGATTAGCTCCTACGAGCAGTACTTC. This encodes CASSQGRRTQGGISSYEQYF.

The chain carries TRBV7-9 and TRBJ2-7; TRBD2 matches 9 bases. J lost 2 bases, V lost 4 bases, and 12 bases had no gene match. This CDR3 has 17 amino acids. CDR1 is SEHNR and CDR2 is FQNEAQ in the germline V gene (reference sequence). CDR3 nucleotide sequence: TGTGCCAGCAGCTCAACCACGGGACTAGCAGGGGCCTACGAGCAGTACTTC. Encoded protein: CASSSTTGLAGAYEQYF.

The rearrangement links TRBV28 to TRBJ1-2; 10 bases fit TRBD1. J gave up 2 bases and V 5 bases, and 14 bases lay outside the gene matches. Germline values: CDR1 MDHEN, CDR2 SYDVKM. The CDR3 extends over 18 amino acids. CDR3 residues: CASSPPRGGQGRNYGYTF. The CDR3 DNA sequence: TGTGCCAGCAGTCCGCCACGCGGGGGACAGGGGAGGAACTATGGCTACACCTTC.

This chain links TRBV28 with TRBJ1-2, with 7 positions matching TRBD1. This CDR3 is 16 amino acids long. Trimming cost V 2 bases and J 8 bases; bases outside gene matches: 14. CDR1 and CDR2 (germline): MDHEN, SYDVKM. This chain's CDR3 is CASSLTPPGTAPGYTF. CDR3 DNA sequence: TGTGCCAGCAGTTTAACCCCACCCGGGACAGCCCCAGGCTACACCTTC.

This chain uses TRBV28 with TRBJ2-7, with D tentatively TRBD2 (6 bases). V was pared by 9 bases and J by 0 bases, with 12 bases between. CDR1 is MDHEN, CDR2 SYDVKM, per germline. The length of the CDR3 is 13 residues. The CDR3 DNA is TGTGCCAGTCGGGGGTTAAACTCCTACGAGCAGTACTTC. Translated, it gives CASRGLNSYEQYF. Full variable domain (missing parts from reference TRBV28 and TRBJ2-7): DVKVTQSSRYLVKRTGEKVFLECVQDMDHENMFWYRQDPGLGLRLIYFSYDVKMKEKGDIPEGYSVSREKKERFSLILESASTNQTSMYLCASRGLNSYEQYFGPGTRLTVT.

The V call is TRBV29-1, the J call TRBJ2-1; no firm D call. Trimming pared 5 bases from V and 2 bases from J, leaving 16 bases between. The germline V gene has CDR1 SQVTM and CDR2 ANQGSEA. CDR3 length: 15 residues. The CDR3: CSVITGPSTYNEQFF. As DNA, the CDR3 is TGCAGCGTTATCACTGGTCCGAGCACCTACAATGAGCAGTTCTTC.

V usage is TRBV6-6 and J usage is TRBJ2-5, with 15 bases aligning to TRBD2. The CDR3 is 16 residues long. The germline V gene encodes CDR1 MNHNY and CDR2 SVGAGI (reference sequence). Trimming removed 4 bases from V and 4 bases from J; junction bases left unmatched: 4. CDR3 in DNA: TGTGCCAGCAGTTCCGGGACTAGCGGGAGGACAGAGACCCAGTACTTC. Its protein product is CASSSGTSGRTETQYF.

V usage is TRBV13 and J usage is TRBJ2-1; 8 bases fit TRBD2. The CDR3 totals 16 residues. Per germline, CDR1 PRHDT and CDR2 FYEKMQ (reference sequence). The V gene end was trimmed by 5 bases and the J gene end by 2 bases; junction bases not matched to a gene: 8. This CDR3 is CASSETPTSAYNEQFF. DNA of the CDR3: TGTGCCAGCAGCGAAACTCCGACTAGCGCCTACAATGAGCAGTTCTTC.

This clone was observed a single time. J is TRBJ1-4 and V is TRBV28; D unclear. The germline CDR1 and CDR2 sequences are MDHEN and SYDVKM. The CDR3 has 11 residues. Trimming cost V 4 bases and J 14 bases, with 11 bases left between them. CDR3 in DNA: TGTGCCAGCAGTTACTCGGCAAGGCTGTTTTTT. It yields the protein CASSYSARLFF.

This sequence joins TRBV4-1 and TRBJ1-1; D may be TRBD1 (6 bases). There are 15 residues in the CDR3. Trimming left V 3 bases short and J 0 bases short, with 11 bases between. The germline CDR1 and CDR2 sequences are MGHRA and YSYEKL. CDR3 region: CASSHGGHMNTEAFF. The CDR3 DNA reads TGCGCCAGCAGCCATGGGGGACATATGAACACTGAAGCTTTCTTT.

The chain combines TRBV6-5 with TRBJ1-5; D is uncertain. The CDR3 length is 14 residues. Trimming removed 2 bases from V and 6 bases from J, with 11 bases in between. Germline CDR1 is MNHEY and CDR2 is SVGAGI. In DNA, the CDR3 is TGTGCCAGCAGTTACGGGGAGACGACTCAGCCCCAGCATTTT. Translation gives CASSYGETTQPQHF.

Here the CDR3 reads CASSYAHSNEQFF. The CDR3 DNA is TGTGCCAGCAGTTACGCCCACAGCAATGAGCAGTTCTTC. The chain joins TRBV6-5 to TRBJ2-1; no clear D gene. The V and J ends lost 2 bases and 6 bases respectively, with 8 bases between them. The CDR3 runs to 13 residues. Germline V gives CDR1 MNHEY, CDR2 SVGAGI.

The chain couples TRBV1 to TRBJ1-1. TRBV1 is recorded as a pseudogene. The CDR3 sequence is 14 residues long. The CDR3 region has the DNA TGCACCAGCAGCCAAGAAACCAGAGGAGCTGAAGCTTTCTTT. Protein: CTSSQETRGAEAFF.

The chain joins TRBV23-1 to TRBJ2-1, with TRBD2 matching 8 bases. TRBV23-1 is designated an ORF whose function remains uncertain. After removal of 3 bases from V and 4 bases from J, the junction contained 8 bases not matched to a gene. The CDR3 sequence is 16 residues long. The CDR3 loop is CASSQSGRHDYNEQFF. The CDR3 region has the DNA TGCGCCAGCAGTCAGAGCGGGAGACATGATTACAATGAGCAGTTCTTC.

The chain recombines TRBV28 with TRBJ2-5, with D unresolved. The J call may be wrong; the DNA end is better matched by TRBJ2-7. The germline V gene encodes CDR1 MDHEN and CDR2 SYDVKM. The CDR3 has 13 residues. The CDR3 region has the DNA TGTGCCAGCAGTTTAGGCCGGACCTACGAGCAGTACTTC. This gives the protein CASSLGRTYEQYF.

The gene calls are TRBV5-8 and TRBJ2-1; 14 positions match TRBD2. The germline V gene encodes CDR1 SGHTS and CDR2 YDEGEE. V lost 4 bases and J lost 5; bases outside the gene matches: 5. The CDR3 spans 16 residues. The CDR3: CASSVRLAGGHNEQFF. DNA for the CDR3: TGTGCCAGCAGCGTCCGACTAGCGGGAGGGCACAATGAGCAGTTCTTC.

A single count supports this clone. The CDR3 region has the DNA TGTGCCAGCAGCTTAGCGGGAGGACAGAGTGAGCAGTACTTC. Translation gives CASSLAGGQSEQYF. The chain carries TRBV7-6 and TRBJ2-7; D is possibly TRBD1 or TRBD2 (6 bases each). CDR1 is SGHVS, CDR2 FNYEAQ, per germline. V dropped 0 bases and J dropped 7 bases, with 13 bases sitting between them. CDR3 length: 14 amino acids.

The chain joins TRBV19 to TRBJ2-3; D is undetermined. Germline-derived CDR1 and CDR2 are LNHDA and SQIVND (reference sequence). Trimming stripped 3 bases from V and 3 bases from J, with 4 bases between. This CDR3 has 12 residues. CDR3 in DNA: TGTGCCAGTAGTATTGCGACAGATACGCAGTATTTT. This gives the protein CASSIATDTQYF.

This sequence joins TRBV27 and TRBJ2-7; 7 bases are a match to TRBD1. Per germline, CDR1 MNHEY and CDR2 SMNVEV (reference sequence). This CDR3 spans 14 amino acids. J lost 7 bases, V lost 5 bases, and 11 bases had no gene match. Here the CDR3 reads CASSLTGTEVEQYF. CDR3 in DNA: TGTGCCAGCAGTCTCACCGGGACAGAAGTAGAGCAGTACTTC.

The V call is TRBV28, the J call TRBJ2-5; tentatively, D is TRBD1 (6 bases). The CDR3 extends over 15 amino acids. Germline V lookup: CDR1 MDHEN, CDR2 SYDVKM. The ends were cut back, 5 bases at V and 5 bases at J, with 18 bases in the middle. CDR3 coding DNA: TGTGCCAGCAGTGTCCGGACAGTTGGGGCGGAGACCCAGTACTTC. This gives the protein CASSVRTVGAETQYF.

The chain carries TRBV11-2 and TRBJ2-1; D is uncertain. The germline gives CDR1 SGHAT, CDR2 FQNNGV. Trimming cost V 5 bases and J 7 bases, with 18 bases left between them. The CDR3 is 15 residues long. DNA of the CDR3: TGTGCCAGCAGCCAGCTAGGGTTCGCGTCTAATGAGCAGTTCTTC. Its protein product is CASSQLGFASNEQFF.

The chain uses TRBV5-8 and TRBJ2-2; D possibly corresponds to TRBD1 (6 bases). The V and J ends lost 2 bases and 0 bases respectively, with 8 bases between them. This CDR3 comprises 15 residues. Germline lookup yields CDR1 SGHTS and CDR2 YDEGEE. CDR3 sequence: CASSFGTTNTGELFF. CDR3 DNA: TGTGCCAGCAGCTTCGGGACAACGAACACCGGGGAGCTGTTTTTT.

The chain joins TRBV2 to TRBJ1-2; the D gene is possibly TRBD1 (5 bases). V was pared by 1 base and J by 5 bases, with 17 bases between. CDR3 size: 16 residues. CDR1 is SNHLY and CDR2 is FYNNEI in the germline V gene. The CDR3 DNA reads as TGTGCCAGCAGTGAAGGATTCAGGGACGTCCTGTATGGCTACACCTTC. As protein: CASSEGFRDVLYGYTF.

This clone was observed a few times. The rearrangement joins TRBV7-7 to TRBJ2-7; unclear D gene. The CDR3 consists of 14 residues. V was pared by 7 bases and J by 3 bases, with 16 bases between. CDR1 is SSHAT, CDR2 FNYEAQ, per germline (reference sequence). The DNA of the CDR3 is TGTGCCAGCACCGACCGGGCCGCCCGCTACGAGCAGTACTTC. Residues: CASTDRAARYEQYF. The variable domain in full, with the rest retrieved from reference TRBV7-7 and TRBJ2-7, is GAGVSQSPRYKVTKRGQDVTLRCDPISSHATLYWYQQALGQGPEFLTYFNYEAQPDKSGLPSDRFSAERPEGSISTLTIQRTEQRDSAMYRCASTDRAARYEQYFGPGTRLTVT.

The chain joins TRBV5-8 to TRBJ2-7, with 9 positions matching TRBD1. Germline V CDR1 and CDR2: SGHTS, YDEGEE. J lost 4 bases, V lost 2 bases, and 4 bases had no gene match. The CDR3 has 14 amino acids. CDR3: CASSLRQGEYEQYF. CDR3 bases: TGTGCCAGCAGCTTACGACAGGGGGAATACGAGCAGTACTTC.

The rearrangement joins TRBV28 to TRBJ2-3, with a tentative D call TRBD1 (6 bases). CDR1 is MDHEN, CDR2 SYDVKM, per germline. Trimming pared 3 bases from V and 3 bases from J, leaving 19 bases between. CDR3 length equals 17 residues. The CDR3 DNA is TGTGCCAGCAGTTTGAACAGGGCGGTCTTGGAAACAGATACGCAGTATTTT. Amino acid sequence: CASSLNRAVLETDTQYF.